This T cell receptor beta chain was found in a study of brain T cells in children with intractable seizures. Trimming pared 5 bases from V and 7 bases from J, leaving 12 bases between. This CDR3 region has 14 residues. Germline CDR1 MDHEN, CDR2 SYDVKM. Libraries were prepared by immunoSEQ multiplex PCR; TCRdb keeps only in-frame clonotypes and omits some of them. This table has around 340,000 clones, about 94% appearing once. Stated time point: blood from clinic visit 5 months post-surgery; TSC patient then seizure free. Pre-surgery treatment included at least one anti-epileptic drug. The chain has TRBV28 and TRBJ1-6, with D possibly matching TRBD1 (6 bases). The clonotype was recovered from a boy in the first two years of life with tuberous sclerosis and intractable seizures. Material: peripheral blood, obtained more than 4 months after surgery. CDR3 residues: CASSPVGANSPLHF. Here the CDR3 DNA reads TGTGCCAGCAGTCCGGTGGGGGCGAATTCACCCCTCCACTTT.